This T cell receptor beta chain was identified during a study of T cells after yellow fever vaccination. Study information: For low cell numbers, libraries were made with SMART-Seq v4 Ultra Low Input. Findings and limits, study-wide: After the booster, 96% of CD4 and more than 85% of CD8 primary-response clones were re-detected. Only a small proportion of the clonotypes turned up in both the CD4 and the CD8 compartments, likely arising from convergent recombination.

A universal primer site and UMIs were added as TCR cDNA was made by 5'RACE template switching. TCRdb redid the calling of the 5' RACE reads with MiXCR, one entry per CDR3 protein. Among around 340,000 distinct CDR3 sequences listed, 8.7% were seen once. Germline assignment: CDR1 MNHNS and CDR2 SASEGT. CDR3 length: 15 residues. V gave up 5 bases and J gave up 4 bases; unmatched junction bases: 10. There are a few counts of this clonotype. Its target is not known. This sequence was found in a man between 18 and 29 years old who received the YFV17D yellow fever vaccine. This specimen consisted of PBMCs, obtained on the day of the first yellow fever vaccination. The genes are TRBV6-1 and TRBJ2-7, with 8 bases that match TRBD1. The CDR3 bases are TGTGCCAGCAGTCGGCCAGGGGGCCGGGTTTACGAGCAGTACTTC. It is translated as CASSRPGGRVYEQYF.